Given below is one T cell receptor beta chain in context. CD45RO-negative, CCR7-positively selected cells formed the naive CD8 fraction, excluding terminally differentiated effector memory CD45RA+ cells. All donors were healthy HIV-negative adults lacking recent acute infections or vaccinations. The data originate from a study of shared clonotypes between healthy human individuals. Method: immunoSEQ multiplex PCR; TCRdb's copy keeps in-frame clones and lacks some. The sample comprises around 2,000,000 clones, approximately 94% of which are singletons, and 1% to 1.3% rests with the top ten. This CDR3 spans 18 amino acids. Trimming took 5 bases from V and 4 from J; bases not matched to a gene: 10. CDR1 PRHDT and CDR2 FYEKMQ come from the germline V gene (reference sequence).

The chain combines TRBV13 with TRBJ2-3, with TRBD2 matching over 15 bases. The clonotype was recovered from a man aged 18-30 years in good health. Sequencing was carried out using naive CD8+ T cells sorted from blood. In DNA form, the CDR3 reads TGTGCCAGCAGCCCGCGGGGGACTAGCGGGGGGTTCGCAGATACGCAGTATTTT. Encoded protein: CASSPRGTSGGFADTQYF. The full variable domain, its missing parts supplied by reference TRBV13 and TRBJ2-3, is AAGVIQSPRHLIKEKRETATLKCYPIPRHDTVYWYQQGPGQDPQFLISFYEKMQSDKGSIPDRFSAQQFSDYHSELNMSSLELGDSALYFCASSPRGTSGGFADTQYFGPGTRLTVL.